This T cell receptor beta chain emerged from a study of cytomegalovirus exposure and HLA in healthy donors. Each of the donors was a healthy bone marrow donor. Points from the study as a whole: TRBV6-2, TRBV6-3 and other indistinguishable V segments were excluded.

As for this clone: Its antigen is undetermined.

PCR primers comprised 60 Vbeta and 13 Jbeta primers. Libraries were prepared by immunoSEQ multiplex PCR; TCRdb keeps only in-frame clonotypes and omits some of them. Altogether some 180,000 clones are present, roughly 90% being singletons, with the ten largest covering around 0.25%. In germline, CDR1 is LGHNA, CDR2 YSLEER. The CDR3 length is 14 residues. V lost 1 base and J lost 3, with 10 bases in between. The TCR originated in a girl in the first two years of life in good health and CMV-seronegative. The chain joins TRBV4-3 to TRBJ2-7; TRBD2 might be the D (6 bases). What was sequenced was PBMCs. DNA for the CDR3: TGCGCCAGCAGCCAAGTTCGGGGGTACTACGAGCAGTACTTC. Protein product: CASSQVRGYYEQYF.